This TCR beta chain was recovered during a study of blood T cell repertoires in COVID-19. Study overall: The analysed material was cDNA or gDNA that came from T cells, B-cell-depleted T cells, or PBMCs.

Clones were sequenced by immunoSEQ multiplex PCR, and TCRdb holds only the in-frame ones, with some missing. There are 110,000 or so clones in the sample; 81% occur only once, and roughly 1.5% lies in the top ten. Germline V lookup: CDR1 SGHRS, CDR2 YFSETQ. With 0 bases clipped from V and 3 bases from J, the junction kept 2 bases outside the gene matches. The CDR3 consists of 14 residues. V usage is TRBV5-1 and J usage is TRBJ1-2, with 7 bases aligning to TRBD1. The receptor's source is a man aged 45-65 years with acute or convalescent COVID-19. Sequenced material: peripheral blood. The CDR3 nucleotides read TGCGCCAGCAGCTTGGCAGGGGGGTACTATGGCTACACCTTC. Translation: CASSLAGGYYGYTF.